This entry lists 17 T cell receptor beta chains sequenced from one sample in a study of T-cell reconstitution after alpha-beta-depleted transplantation in children. For TCRbeta, the library was prepared with unique molecular identifiers. TCRdb re-called the PCR reads with MiXCR, one entry per CDR3 protein. The table has hundreds of thousands of distinct CDR3 sequences, about an eighth seen once. This material consisted of PBMCs, mostly from graft donor cells, taken 360 days after TCRalphabeta/CD19-depleted stem cell transplant. These receptor sequences come from a male patient younger than 18 who had a stem cell transplant for acute myeloid leukemia, so the T cells may come from the graft donor.

This clonotype has a handful of counts. V usage is TRBV19 and J usage is TRBJ1-5; D is possibly TRBD1 (6 bases). From germline, CDR1 is LNHDA and CDR2 SQIVND (reference sequence). The V end was cut by 6 bases, the J end by 4 bases, with 16 bases between. CDR3 size: 15 residues. This CDR3 is CASRPRGGQNQPQHF. CDR3 DNA sequence: TGTGCCAGTAGACCCCGGGGGGGGCAAAATCAGCCCCAGCATTTT.

This chain connects TRBV24-1 to TRBJ2-1, with 7 positions matching TRBD2. Trimming took 3 bases from V and 8 from J; bases not matched to a gene: 15. The CDR3 has 17 residues. Per germline, CDR1 KGHDR and CDR2 SFDVKD. CDR3 in DNA: TGTGCCACCAGTGATCGGACTAGTCCGGGAGTAGCCTATGAGCAGTTCTTC. Amino acid sequence: CATSDRTSPGVAYEQFF.

This clonotype appeared a few times. V and J are TRBV5-1 and TRBJ2-7; TRBD2 might be the D (6 bases). In germline, CDR1 is SGHRS, CDR2 YFSETQ. The CDR3 sequence is 14 residues long. Between the trimmed V and J ends, which lost 4 bases and 0 bases, there was a span of 11 bases. As DNA, the CDR3 is TGCGCCAGCAGCCGGGACTTACGCTCCTACGAGCAGTACTTC. Amino acid sequence: CASSRDLRSYEQYF.

This clonotype was seen many times. The chain joins TRBV5-8 to TRBJ2-1, with D unresolved. Between the trimmed V and J ends, which lost 7 bases and 3 bases, there was a span of 11 bases. This CDR3 has 13 residues. Germline V gene data show CDR1 as SGHTS and CDR2 as YDEGEE. CDR3 region: CASEPDLYNEQFF. DNA for the CDR3: TGTGCCAGCGAGCCGGATCTCTACAATGAGCAGTTCTTC.

A single count supports this clonotype. A much larger clonotype is one base distant, so this may be a read error. Because it lacks the conserved phenylalanine or tryptophan at the end, this CDR3 is likely a read error. It is unclear where the CDR3 begins or ends on the DNA, so no DNA is shown, and the CDR3 is as TCRdb lists it. The V and J genes are TRBV7-9 and TRBJ2-1. Germline V gives CDR1 SEHNR, CDR2 FQNEAQ (reference sequence). The CDR3 has 13 amino acids, counting both end residues. The CDR3 sequence: CASSSNVRTSEFY.

This clonotype has just a few counts. The rearrangement uses TRBV28 and TRBJ2-5, with D perhaps matching TRBD2 (6 bases). V gave up 5 bases and J gave up 1 base, with 20 bases separating them. The CDR3 is 17 amino acids. The germline V gene has CDR1 MDHEN and CDR2 SYDVKM. The CDR3 protein is CASSVMGGSPSQETQYF. The CDR3 bases are TGTGCCAGCAGTGTTATGGGAGGCTCACCCTCCCAAGAGACCCAGTACTTC.

Only a few counts were recorded for this clonotype. CDR3 residues: CASSSLAGGPVFPSYEQYF. Written as DNA, the CDR3 is TGTGCCAGCAGTTCCCTAGCGGGAGGGCCCGTTTTTCCCTCCTACGAGCAGTACTTC. The J gene is TRBJ2-7, the V gene TRBV28; 12 bases fit TRBD2. CDR3 size: 19 residues. With 4 bases clipped from V and 0 bases from J, the junction kept 13 bases outside the gene matches. Germline CDR1 and CDR2: MDHEN and SYDVKM.

This clonotype was seen at least ten times. The chain has TRBV28 and TRBJ2-5, with 11 bases fitting TRBD2. CDR1 is MDHEN and CDR2 is SYDVKM in the germline V gene. The CDR3 is 16 amino acids. J lost 1 base, V lost 5 bases, and 6 bases had no gene match. CDR3 sequence: CASSTRLAGPQETQYF. CDR3 bases: TGTGCCAGCAGTACAAGACTAGCGGGACCCCAAGAGACCCAGTACTTC.

Ten or more counts support this clonotype. This sequence joins TRBV29-1 and TRBJ2-2, with 14 bases identical to TRBD2. After removal of 7 bases from V and 5 bases from J, the junction contained 6 bases not matched to a gene. The CDR3 totals 15 residues. Germline CDR1 reads SQVTM; CDR2 reads ANQGSEA. The CDR3 is CSAGLAGGGTGELFF. Here the CDR3 DNA reads TGCAGCGCCGGACTAGCGGGAGGTGGAACCGGGGAGCTGTTTTTT.

This clonotype was observed many times. V usage is TRBV19 and J usage is TRBJ2-5, with TRBD1 matching 8 bases. The CDR3 is 14 amino acids. The J segment lost 7 bases and the V segment lost 2 bases, leaving 6 bases of the junction unmatched. Germline CDR1 and CDR2: LNHDA and SQIVND (reference sequence). The CDR3 DNA is TGTGCCAGTAGTATAAGCGACAGGGGCGGGACCCAGTACTTC. Its translation: CASSISDRGGTQYF.

This clonotype was seen a handful of times. The gene calls are TRBV28 and TRBJ2-7; 9 nucleotides align to TRBD2. The CDR3 sequence is 17 residues long. Germline V gene lookup returns CDR1 MDHEN and CDR2 SYDVKM. J was trimmed by 9 bases and V by 4 bases; bases with no gene match: 19. DNA for the CDR3: TGTGCCAGCAGTTCCCCCCGGGGGCCGGGACTAGCCGAAGCGCAGTACTTC. Residues: CASSSPRGPGLAEAQYF.

This rearrangement joins TRBV18 to TRBJ2-6; D perhaps matches TRBD2 (5 bases). V was trimmed by 3 bases and J by 4 bases, leaving 19 bases between them. Germline V gene sequence: CDR1 KGHSH, CDR2 LQKENI. CDR3 length: 18 residues. The CDR3 here is CASSPEGRRTEGANVLTF. For the CDR3, the DNA is TGTGCCAGCTCACCCGAAGGGCGGAGGACTGAGGGGGCCAACGTCCTGACTTTC.

The rearrangement uses TRBV6-5 and TRBJ2-1; TRBD1 is a possible D gene (5 bases). Trimming took 4 bases from V and 12 from J, leaving 16 bases between them. Germline lookup yields CDR1 MNHEY and CDR2 SVGAGI. This CDR3 spans 13 amino acids. The CDR3 DNA is TGTGCCAGCAGTTCGACAGAACCTCGTGGGCAGTTCTTC. Encoded protein: CASSSTEPRGQFF.

This clonotype was recorded at least ten times. The chain recombines TRBV7-2 with TRBJ2-1; 9 nucleotides agree with TRBD2. The CDR3 consists of 16 residues. The germline gives CDR1 SGHTA, CDR2 FQGNSA. Trimming took 0 bases from V and 4 from J; bases not matched to a gene: 4. The CDR3 nucleotides are TGTGCCAGCAGCTTAGCCAGCGGGAGGACGTACAATGAGCAGTTCTTC. Residues: CASSLASGRTYNEQFF.

This clonotype was seen a handful of times. The chain has TRBV15 and TRBJ2-4, with TRBD2 identical over 10 bases. With 1 base clipped from V and 2 bases from J, the junction kept 8 bases outside the gene matches. CDR3 size: 18 residues. Germline CDR1 is LNHNV and CDR2 is YYDKDF (reference sequence). The CDR3 region is CATSRGLAGVVSKNIQYF. CDR3 bases: TGTGCCACCAGCAGAGGTCTAGCGGGAGTTGTGTCCAAAAACATTCAGTACTTC.

This clonotype was recorded at least ten times. The chain recombines TRBV29-1 with TRBJ2-3; D is unresolved. The CDR3 runs to 13 residues. The germline CDR1 and CDR2 sequences are SQVTM and ANQGSEA. V dropped 3 bases and J dropped 5 bases, with 12 bases sitting between them. The CDR3, as DNA: TGCAGCGTTGAGTTCCAAGCAGGAGATACGCAGTATTTT. It is translated as CSVEFQAGDTQYF.

The DNA for the CDR3 is TGTGCCAGCAGCTATTGGGCGGGAGACTACGAGCAGTACTTC. Translation gives CASSYWAGDYEQYF. V gene TRBV11-2 combines with J gene TRBJ2-7; the match to TRBD2 covers 7 bases. This CDR3 is built from 14 residues. Germline CDR1 SGHAT, CDR2 FQNNGV. V lost 4 bases, J lost 3 bases, and 6 bases stayed unmatched.